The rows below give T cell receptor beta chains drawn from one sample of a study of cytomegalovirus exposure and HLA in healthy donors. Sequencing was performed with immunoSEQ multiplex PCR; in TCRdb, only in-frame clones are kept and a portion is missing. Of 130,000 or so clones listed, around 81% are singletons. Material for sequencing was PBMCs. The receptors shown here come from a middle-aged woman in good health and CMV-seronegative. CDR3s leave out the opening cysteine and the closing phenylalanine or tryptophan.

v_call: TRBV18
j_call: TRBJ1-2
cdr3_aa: ASSPRRTYYGYT

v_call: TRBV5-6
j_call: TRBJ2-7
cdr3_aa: ASSSRDYRAYEQY

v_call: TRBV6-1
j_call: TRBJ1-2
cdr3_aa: ASSERGQGVYGYT

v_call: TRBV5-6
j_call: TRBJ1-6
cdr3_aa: ASSLDAGSHTLH

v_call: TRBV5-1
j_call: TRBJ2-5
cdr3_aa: ASSLLPAVTSGRADGQETQY

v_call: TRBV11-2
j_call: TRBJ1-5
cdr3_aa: ASSLDGDRYQPQH

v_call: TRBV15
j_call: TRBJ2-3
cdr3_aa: ATSRGDTGDTQY

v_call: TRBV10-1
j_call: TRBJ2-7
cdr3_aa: ASSVTAGGISGEQY

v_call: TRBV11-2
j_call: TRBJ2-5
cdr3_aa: ASSLDLLGQGQETQY

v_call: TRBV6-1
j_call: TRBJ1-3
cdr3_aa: ASQAGSSGNTIY

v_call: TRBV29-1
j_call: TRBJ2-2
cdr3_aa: SVDTGPRGNTGELF

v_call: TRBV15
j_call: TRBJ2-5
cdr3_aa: ATSRGGTSGSEETQY

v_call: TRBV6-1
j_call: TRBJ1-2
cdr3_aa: ASSFDLEGYT

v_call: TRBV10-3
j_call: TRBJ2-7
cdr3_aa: AISDRGSSYEQY

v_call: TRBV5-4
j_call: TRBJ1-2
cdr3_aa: ASSLEDRGRNYGYT

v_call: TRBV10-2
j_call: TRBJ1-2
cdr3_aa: ASSGQGSYGYT

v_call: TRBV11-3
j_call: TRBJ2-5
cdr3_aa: ASSLGSVETQY

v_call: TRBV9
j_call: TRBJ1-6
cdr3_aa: ASSVQGASSPLH

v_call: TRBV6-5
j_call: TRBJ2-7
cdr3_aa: ASSLGRTGEQY

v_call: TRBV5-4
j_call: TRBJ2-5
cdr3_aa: ASSLKGQGLETQY

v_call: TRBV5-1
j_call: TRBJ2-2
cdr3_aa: ASSSLAGNTGELF

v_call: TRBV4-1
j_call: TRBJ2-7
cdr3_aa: ASSQAPPTSSYEQY

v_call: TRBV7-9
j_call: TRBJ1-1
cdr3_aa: ASSLFKQGIRTEAF

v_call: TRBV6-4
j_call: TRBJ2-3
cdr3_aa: ASSDGTSGEDTQY

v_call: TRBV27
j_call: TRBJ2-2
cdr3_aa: ASSSLPGGSDTGELF

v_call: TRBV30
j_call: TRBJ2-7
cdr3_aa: AWTREPLEQY

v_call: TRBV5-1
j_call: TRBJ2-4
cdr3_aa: ASSSIAGAGIQY

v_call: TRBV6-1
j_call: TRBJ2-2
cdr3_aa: ALSRGMNTGELF

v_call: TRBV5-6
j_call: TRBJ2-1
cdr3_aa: ASSLGANEQF

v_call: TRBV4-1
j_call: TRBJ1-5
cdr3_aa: ASSQVGGPGFQH

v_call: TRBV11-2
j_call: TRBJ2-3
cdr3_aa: ASSSTDPDTQY

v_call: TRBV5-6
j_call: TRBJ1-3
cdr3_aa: ASSLERGRAGNTIY

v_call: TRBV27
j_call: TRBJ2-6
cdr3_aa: ASSLSPGNSGANVLT

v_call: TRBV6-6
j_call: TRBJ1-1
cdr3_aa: ASSSGEHTEAF

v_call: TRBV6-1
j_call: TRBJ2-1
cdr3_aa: ASSEIGLAGGFGEQF

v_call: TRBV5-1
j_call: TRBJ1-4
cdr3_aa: ASSLESATNEKLF

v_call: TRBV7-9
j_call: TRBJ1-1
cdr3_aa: ASSYDTGGTEAF

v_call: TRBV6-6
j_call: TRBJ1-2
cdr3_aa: ASSPGHYGYT

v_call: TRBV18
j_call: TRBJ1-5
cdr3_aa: ASSKTASNQPQH

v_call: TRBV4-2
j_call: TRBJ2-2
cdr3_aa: ASSQDRPSVSGELF

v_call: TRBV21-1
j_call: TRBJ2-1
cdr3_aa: ASSPGTSASSYNEQF

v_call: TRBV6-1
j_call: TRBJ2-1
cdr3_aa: ASSVYRDPSNEQF

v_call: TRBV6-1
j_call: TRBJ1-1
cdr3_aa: ASRGRDSEAF

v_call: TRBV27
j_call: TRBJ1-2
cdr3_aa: ASSHGDAGRGGYT

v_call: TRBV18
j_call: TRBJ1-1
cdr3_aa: ASSLAGSGEAF

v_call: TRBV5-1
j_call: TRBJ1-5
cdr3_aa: ASSPDSHNQPQH

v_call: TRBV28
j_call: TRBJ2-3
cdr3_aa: ASSYQGAPDTQY